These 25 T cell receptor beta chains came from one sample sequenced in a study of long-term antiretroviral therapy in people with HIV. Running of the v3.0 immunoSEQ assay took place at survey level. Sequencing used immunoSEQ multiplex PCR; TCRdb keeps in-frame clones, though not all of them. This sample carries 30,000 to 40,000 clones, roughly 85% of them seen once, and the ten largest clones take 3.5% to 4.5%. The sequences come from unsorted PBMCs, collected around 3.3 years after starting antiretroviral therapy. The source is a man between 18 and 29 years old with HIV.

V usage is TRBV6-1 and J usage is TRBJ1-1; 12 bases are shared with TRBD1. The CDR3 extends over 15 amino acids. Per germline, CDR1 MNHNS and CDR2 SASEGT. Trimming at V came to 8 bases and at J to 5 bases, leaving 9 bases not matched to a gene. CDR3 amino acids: CASAGTGGVGTEAFF. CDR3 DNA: TGTGCCAGCGCCGGGACAGGGGGCGTGGGGACTGAAGCTTTCTTT.

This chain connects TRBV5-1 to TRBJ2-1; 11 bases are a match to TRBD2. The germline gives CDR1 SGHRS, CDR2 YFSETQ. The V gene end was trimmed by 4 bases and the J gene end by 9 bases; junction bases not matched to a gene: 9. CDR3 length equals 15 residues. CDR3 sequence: CASSRTSGGEGEQFF. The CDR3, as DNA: TGCGCCAGCAGCCGTACTAGCGGGGGAGAAGGTGAGCAGTTCTTC.

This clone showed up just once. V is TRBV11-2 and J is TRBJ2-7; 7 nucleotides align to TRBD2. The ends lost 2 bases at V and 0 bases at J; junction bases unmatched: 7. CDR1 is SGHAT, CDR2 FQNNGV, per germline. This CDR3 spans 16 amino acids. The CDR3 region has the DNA TGTGCCAGCAGCTTACGGGCGGGGGAAAGCTCCTACGAGCAGTACTTC. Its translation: CASSLRAGESSYEQYF.

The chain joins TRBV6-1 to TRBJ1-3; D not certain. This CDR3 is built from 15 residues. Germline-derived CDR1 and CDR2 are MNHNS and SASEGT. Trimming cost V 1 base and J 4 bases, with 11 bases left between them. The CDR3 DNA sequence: TGTGCCAGCAGTGAAGAGGACGCTGGAGGAAACACCATATATTTT. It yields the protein CASSEEDAGGNTIYF.

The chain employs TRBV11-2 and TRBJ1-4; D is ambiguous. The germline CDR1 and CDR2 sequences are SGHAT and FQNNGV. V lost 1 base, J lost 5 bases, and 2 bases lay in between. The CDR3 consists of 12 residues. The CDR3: CASSLGNEKLFF. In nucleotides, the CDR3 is TGTGCCAGCAGCTTAGGCAATGAAAAACTGTTTTTT.

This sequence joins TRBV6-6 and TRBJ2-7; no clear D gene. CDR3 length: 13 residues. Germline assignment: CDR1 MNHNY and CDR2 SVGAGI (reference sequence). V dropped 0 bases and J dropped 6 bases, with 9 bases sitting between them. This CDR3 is CASSYSEKVEQYF. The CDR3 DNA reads TGTGCCAGCAGTTACTCGGAAAAAGTCGAGCAGTACTTC.

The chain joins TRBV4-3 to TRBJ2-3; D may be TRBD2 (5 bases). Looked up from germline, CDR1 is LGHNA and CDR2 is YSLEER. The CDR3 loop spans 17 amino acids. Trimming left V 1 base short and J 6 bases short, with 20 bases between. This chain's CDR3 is CASSQGGGPDLADTQYF. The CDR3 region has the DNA TGCGCCAGCAGCCAAGGCGGCGGGCCGGACTTGGCCGATACGCAGTATTTT.

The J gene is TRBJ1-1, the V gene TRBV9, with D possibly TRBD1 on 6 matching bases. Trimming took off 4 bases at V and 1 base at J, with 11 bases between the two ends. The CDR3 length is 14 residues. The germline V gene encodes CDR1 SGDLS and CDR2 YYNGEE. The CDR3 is CASSHGQSNTEAFF. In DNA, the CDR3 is TGTGCCAGCAGCCACGGACAGTCGAACACTGAAGCTTTCTTT.

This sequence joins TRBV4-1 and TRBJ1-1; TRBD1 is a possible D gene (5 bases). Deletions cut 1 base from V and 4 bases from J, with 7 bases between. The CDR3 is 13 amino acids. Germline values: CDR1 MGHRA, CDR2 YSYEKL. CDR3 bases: TGCGCCAGCAGCCAAGGGGGCATCACTGAAGCTTTCTTT. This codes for CASSQGGITEAFF.

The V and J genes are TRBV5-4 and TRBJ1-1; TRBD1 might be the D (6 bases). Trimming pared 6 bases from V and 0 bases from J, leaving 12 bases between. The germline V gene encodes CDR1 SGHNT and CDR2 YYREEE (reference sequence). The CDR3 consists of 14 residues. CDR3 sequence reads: CASTGHQMNTEAFF. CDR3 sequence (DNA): TGTGCCAGCACGGGACACCAGATGAACACTGAAGCTTTCTTT.

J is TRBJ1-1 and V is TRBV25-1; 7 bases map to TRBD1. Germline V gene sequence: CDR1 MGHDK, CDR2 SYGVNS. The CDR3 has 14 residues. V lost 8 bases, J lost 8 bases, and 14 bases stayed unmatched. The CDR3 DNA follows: TGTGCCAGCGGAAAGGTTCCCGGGACAGCAGAAGCTTTCTTT. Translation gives CASGKVPGTAEAFF.

CDR3 sequence (DNA): TGTGCCAGCAGTTTACAGGTAGGGAGGCGGAGCAATCAGCCCCAGCATTTT. Translation gives CASSLQVGRRSNQPQHF. The chain has TRBV28 and TRBJ1-5; D unresolved. Trimming took 2 bases from V and 1 from J, leaving 15 bases between them. CDR1 and CDR2 (germline): MDHEN, SYDVKM. The CDR3 has 17 residues.

The CDR3 here is CASSEELAGAYEQYF. The DNA of the CDR3 is TGTGCCAGCAGTGAGGAACTAGCGGGAGCGTACGAGCAGTACTTC. The chain carries TRBV6-1 and TRBJ2-7; 11 bases align to TRBD2. The CDR3 length is 15 residues. Per germline, CDR1 MNHNS and CDR2 SASEGT. Unmatched junction bases numbered 5, after V lost 3 bases and J lost 4 bases.

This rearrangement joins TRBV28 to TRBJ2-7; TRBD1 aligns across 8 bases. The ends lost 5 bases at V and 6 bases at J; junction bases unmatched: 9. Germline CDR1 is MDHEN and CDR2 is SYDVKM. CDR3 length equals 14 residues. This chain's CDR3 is CASSPGQGFREQYF. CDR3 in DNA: TGTGCCAGCAGTCCCGGACAGGGCTTCCGCGAGCAGTACTTC.

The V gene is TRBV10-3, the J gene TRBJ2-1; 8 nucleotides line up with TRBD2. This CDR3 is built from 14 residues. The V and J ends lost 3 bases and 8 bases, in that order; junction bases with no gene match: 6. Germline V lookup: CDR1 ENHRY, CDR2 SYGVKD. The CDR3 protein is CAISDGSGGDEQFF. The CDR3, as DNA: TGTGCCATCAGTGACGGGAGCGGGGGCGATGAGCAGTTCTTC.

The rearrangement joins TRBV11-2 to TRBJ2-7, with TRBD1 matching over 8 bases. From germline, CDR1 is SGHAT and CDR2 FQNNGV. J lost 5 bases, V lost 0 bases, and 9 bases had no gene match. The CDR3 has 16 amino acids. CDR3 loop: CASSLDSAGGNNEQYF. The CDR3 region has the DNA TGTGCCAGCAGCTTAGACTCGGCAGGGGGCAATAACGAGCAGTACTTC.

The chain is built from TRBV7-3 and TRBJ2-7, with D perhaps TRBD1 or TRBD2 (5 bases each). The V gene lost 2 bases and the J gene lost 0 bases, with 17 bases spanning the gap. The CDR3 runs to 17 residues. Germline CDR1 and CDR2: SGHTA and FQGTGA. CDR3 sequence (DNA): TGTGCCAGCAGCTTACGAGGGCCAACAGGTCTCTCCTACGAGCAGTACTTC. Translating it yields CASSLRGPTGLSYEQYF.

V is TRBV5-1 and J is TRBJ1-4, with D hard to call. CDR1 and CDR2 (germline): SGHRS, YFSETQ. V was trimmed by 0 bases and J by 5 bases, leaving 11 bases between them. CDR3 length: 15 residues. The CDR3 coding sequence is TGCGCCAGCAGCTTGGGGCTCCGATTAAATGAAAAACTGTTTTTT. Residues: CASSLGLRLNEKLFF.

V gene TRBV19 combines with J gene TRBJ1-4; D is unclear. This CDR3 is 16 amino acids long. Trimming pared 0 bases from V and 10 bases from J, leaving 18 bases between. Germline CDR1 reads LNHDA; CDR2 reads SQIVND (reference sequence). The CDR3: CASSIDLGRSAGKLFF. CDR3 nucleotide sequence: TGTGCCAGTAGTATAGATCTTGGACGGTCGGCGGGAAAACTGTTTTTT. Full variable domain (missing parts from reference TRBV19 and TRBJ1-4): DGGITQSPKYLFRKEGQNVTLSCEQNLNHDAMYWYRQDPGQGLRLIYYSQIVNDFQKGDIAEGYSVSREKKESFPLTVTSAQKNPTAFYLCASSIDLGRSAGKLFFGSGTQLSVL.

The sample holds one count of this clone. As DNA, the CDR3 is TGTGCCAGCAGCTTGGACCCGGGAACTCCCTACGAGCAGTACTTC. Protein: CASSLDPGTPYEQYF. The chain is built from TRBV5-4 and TRBJ2-7; a possible D gene is TRBD2 (5 bases). Trimming shortened V by 0 bases and J by 2 bases, and 12 bases separated the two germline ends. The germline CDR1 and CDR2 sequences are SGHNT and YYREEE (reference sequence). The CDR3 runs 15 residues.

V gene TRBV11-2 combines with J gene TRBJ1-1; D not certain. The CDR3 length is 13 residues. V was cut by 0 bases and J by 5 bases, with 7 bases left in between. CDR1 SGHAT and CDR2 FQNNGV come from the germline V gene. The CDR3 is CASSLERATEAFF. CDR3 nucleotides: TGTGCCAGCAGCTTAGAACGGGCAACTGAAGCTTTCTTT.

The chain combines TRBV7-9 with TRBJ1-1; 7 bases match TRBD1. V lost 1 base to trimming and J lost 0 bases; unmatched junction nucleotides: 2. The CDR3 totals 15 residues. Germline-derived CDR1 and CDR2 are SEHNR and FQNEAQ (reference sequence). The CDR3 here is CASSLVGQMNTEAFF. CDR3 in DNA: TGTGCCAGCAGCTTAGTGGGACAGATGAACACTGAAGCTTTCTTT.

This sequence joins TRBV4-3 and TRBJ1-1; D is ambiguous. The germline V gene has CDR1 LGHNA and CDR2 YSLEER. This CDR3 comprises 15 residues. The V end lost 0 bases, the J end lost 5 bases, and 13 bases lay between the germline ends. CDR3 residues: CASSQDRYSLTEAFF. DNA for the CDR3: TGCGCCAGCAGCCAAGATCGATACAGCCTTACTGAAGCTTTCTTT.

CDR3 bases: TGTGCCAGCAGCCCATCAGGGGGCCAGCCCCAGCATTTT. This sequence encodes CASSPSGGQPQHF. This chain joins TRBV9 and TRBJ1-5; 8 positions agree with TRBD1. Germline trimming cut 4 bases from V and 7 bases from J; bases unmatched to any gene: 4. CDR3 length equals 13 residues. Per the germline V gene, CDR1 is SGDLS and CDR2 is YYNGEE.

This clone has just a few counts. The CDR3 DNA follows: TGTGCCAGCATCGACGTCCCCTACGAGCAGTACTTC. Its translation is CASIDVPYEQYF. The chain couples TRBV2 to TRBJ2-7; D not certain. With 7 bases removed from V and 2 bases from J, the gap between germline ends came to 9 bases. In germline, CDR1 is SNHLY, CDR2 FYNNEI. The CDR3 contains 12 residues.